The clone carrying this T cell receptor (beta chain) was observed at least ten times. The data are from a study of T-cell memory formation after mild COVID-19. V lost 5 bases, J lost 10 bases, and 12 bases lay in between. The CDR3 has 12 residues. The germline CDR1 and CDR2 sequences are SGHAT and FQNNGV. Each CDR3 protein is one row after TCRdb ran MiXCR on the 5' RACE reads. The sample shows fewer than 350,000 distinct CDR3 sequences, roughly 15% of them seen only once. The sequenced sample consisted of PBMCs or a T cell subset sorted from them (not recorded which). This rearrangement joins TRBV11-2 to TRBJ2-1; D uncertain. This clonotype originated in a man aged 18 to 30 who had mild COVID-19 (a few samples of this study predate the infection). Cell type and time point are not known. This CDR3 is CASSGENLEQFF. The CDR3 nucleotides are TGTGCCAGCAGCGGAGAAAATTTAGAGCAGTTCTTC.